Listed below are T cell receptor beta chains from one sample, sequenced in a study of beta chain features in type 1 diabetes. Assay used: immunoSEQ multiplex PCR; TCRdb lists only in-frame clones, some missing. The sample includes fewer than 350,000 clones, 15% of them seen just once. The sample consisted of naive CD4+ T cells from blood. Receptor source: a man aged 18 to 29 with type 1 diabetes. Each CDR3 is given without its conserved first and last residue. The order of the fields is V gene, J gene, D gene, CDR3 protein. D genes are given only for firm matches.

TRBV7-2	TRBJ2-5	-	ASSFAGKETQY
TRBV4-3	TRBJ2-1	TRBD2	ASSLIGTSGNNEQF
TRBV19	TRBJ1-1	TRBD1	ASSRGQVNTEAF
TRBV7-6	TRBJ1-5	-	ASSLEDTSNQPQH
TRBV18	TRBJ2-7	TRBD2	ASSPRGLVSYEQY
TRBV7-9	TRBJ1-1	TRBD1	ASSPGQGPNTEAF
TRBV30	TRBJ1-5	-	AWRGYGSASNQPQH
TRBV5-1	TRBJ2-1	-	ASSFPTGGNYNEQF
TRBV30	TRBJ2-1	TRBD2	AWSVGLAETYNEQF
TRBV20-1	TRBJ1-2	TRBD1	QGGHGYT
TRBV28	TRBJ1-2	TRBD1	ASRPSLDREWYGYT
TRBV5-4	TRBJ2-3	TRBD1	ASGWTGGVPDTQY
TRBV6-6	TRBJ2-7	-	ASSYSREQY
TRBV7-2	TRBJ2-7	-	ASSLYDSPEAYEQY
TRBV7-6	TRBJ2-7	TRBD1	ASSPQRGLYEQY
TRBV28	TRBJ2-7	-	ASSLPLNVGKQY
TRBV27	TRBJ2-7	TRBD2	ASSRSGSSYEQY
TRBV6-5	TRBJ2-7	TRBD1	ASSGRDRSYEQY
TRBV18	TRBJ2-1	-	ASSPGAGLNEQF
TRBV2	TRBJ1-5	-	ASRLDSGSNQPQH
TRBV6-5	TRBJ1-5	-	ASSPPDQPQH
TRBV6-5	TRBJ1-2	-	ASAGHPTNGYT
TRBV5-4	TRBJ1-1	TRBD1	ASSPGGRPEAF
TRBV18	TRBJ2-7	-	ASSPPSSYEQY